Shown below are 9 T cell receptor beta chains from a single sample sequenced in a study of STAT5B mutations in CD4+ large granular lymphocyte leukemia (dated 2022 in TCRdb). Library preparation was by the immunoSEQ multiplex PCR assay. TCRdb provides this immuneACCESS table in a form limited to in-frame rearrangements. Some clones are lacking; in checked studies, under half of them reflect an unresolved V gene, and why the rest are absent is not known. The sample profile shows around 34,000 clones; 85% of them were found once. The biggest ten clones account for roughly 4.5% of the sample. Input material: CD4+ T cells from blood buffy coats. The receptors derive from a human donor in good health.

The chain recombines TRBV7-9 with TRBJ2-7, with a weak D call TRBD2 (6 bases). The CDR3 is 14 residues long. CDR1 SEHNR and CDR2 FQNEAQ come from the germline V gene (reference sequence). The V gene lost 2 bases and the J gene lost 1 base, with 9 bases spanning the gap. The CDR3 loop is CASSLKAGSYEQYF. CDR3 sequence (DNA): TGTGCCAGCAGCTTAAAGGCGGGGTCCTACGAGCAGTACTTC.

The chain carries TRBV4-1 and TRBJ1-2; D is unclear. Trimming stripped 1 base from V and 11 bases from J, with 20 bases between. The CDR3 runs to 15 residues. Germline lookup yields CDR1 MGHRA and CDR2 YSYEKL. The CDR3 sequence: CASSQGNGASITYTF. The CDR3 DNA reads TGCGCCAGCAGCCAAGGGAATGGAGCATCTATAACTTACACCTTC.

The CDR3 nucleotides read TGTGCCAGCACCGCTAGCGGCTACACCGGGGAGCTGTTTTTT. It specifies CASTASGYTGELFF. The rearrangement joins TRBV7-9 to TRBJ2-2; 7 nucleotides line up with TRBD2. Germline V lookup: CDR1 SEHNR, CDR2 FQNEAQ (reference sequence). The junction had 5 bases not matched to a gene; V was cut back by 7 bases and J by 3 bases. The CDR3 runs to 14 residues.

The rearrangement links TRBV6-1 to TRBJ1-5; D ambiguous. The germline V and J ends were trimmed by 7 bases and 3 bases, with 13 bases remaining between them. The length of the CDR3 is 14 residues. Germline V gene data show CDR1 as MNHNS and CDR2 as SASEGT. The CDR3 here is CASTPTTINQPQHF. CDR3 in DNA: TGTGCCAGCACCCCCACCACAATCAATCAGCCCCAGCATTTT.

This chain joins TRBV19 and TRBJ2-2; 9 nucleotides align to TRBD1. The CDR3 has 18 amino acids. Germline loops: CDR1 LNHDA, CDR2 SQIVND (reference sequence). V shed 5 bases and J 0 bases; nucleotides not matched to a gene: 10. CDR3 region: CASSPQGRTGANTGELFF. In nucleotides, the CDR3 is TGTGCCAGTAGTCCCCAGGGAAGGACAGGGGCGAACACCGGGGAGCTGTTTTTT.

The chain recombines TRBV5-4 with TRBJ1-4; D is ambiguous. The CDR3 is 14 amino acids. Germline V gene data show CDR1 as SGHNT and CDR2 as YYREEE (reference sequence). V lost 4 bases and J lost 4, with 11 bases in between. The CDR3 spells CASSPRADNEKLFF. The DNA of the CDR3 is TGTGCCAGCAGCCCCCGGGCAGATAATGAAAAACTGTTTTTT.

The gene calls are TRBV18 and TRBJ2-1, with unresolved D. This CDR3 spans 12 amino acids. Looked up from germline, CDR1 is KGHSH and CDR2 is LQKENI. Trimming pared 3 bases from V and 6 bases from J, leaving 6 bases between. The CDR3 coding sequence is TGTGCCAGCTCACCCCTAGGCAATGAGCAGTTCTTC. This gives the protein CASSPLGNEQFF.

V usage is TRBV5-1 and J usage is TRBJ1-2; tentative D call: TRBD1 (5 bases). The length of the CDR3 is 13 residues. CDR1 is SGHRS, CDR2 YFSETQ, per germline. V was clipped by 0 bases and J by 6 bases, with 9 bases between them. The chain's CDR3 is CASSLDRSDGYTF. CDR3 DNA: TGCGCCAGCAGCTTGGACAGGAGCGATGGCTACACCTTC.

This sequence joins TRBV5-1 and TRBJ1-6, with 9 bases aligning to TRBD1. This CDR3 comprises 14 residues. CDR1 SGHRS and CDR2 YFSETQ come from the germline V gene. The J segment lost 7 bases and the V segment lost 4 bases, leaving 3 bases of the junction unmatched. CDR3 protein: CASSLGQGNSPLHF. CDR3 DNA sequence: TGCGCCAGCAGCCTGGGACAGGGAAATTCACCCCTCCACTTT.